The 22 T cell receptor beta chains given below trace back to one sample, sequenced in a study of neoadjuvant anti-PD-1 for oral cavity cancer. TCRdb's copy holds only in-frame clones and misses some; the assay was immunoSEQ multiplex PCR. The table has just over 6,500 clones, about 50% seen once. The sample was tumor tissue, taken before nivolumab (anti-PD-1) treatment. These receptors were taken from a person between 40 and 80 years old with oral cavity squamous cell carcinoma.

A single count supports this clone. The genes are TRBV10-1 and TRBJ2-2, with TRBD2 as a possible D gene (6 bases). V lost 4 bases and J 1 base, leaving 7 bases between the germline ends. This CDR3 contains 14 residues. Germline CDR1 is WNHNN and CDR2 is SYGVQD (reference sequence). CDR3 residues: CASSVGGNTGELFF. The CDR3 DNA sequence: TGCGCCAGCAGTGTGGGGGGGAACACCGGGGAGCTGTTTTTT.

Within the sample, this clone is medium-sized (0.01 to 0.1%). This rearrangement joins TRBV27 to TRBJ2-7, with D uncertain. CDR3 length: 17 residues. Trimming left V 0 bases short and J 7 bases short, with 22 bases between. Germline V gives CDR1 MNHEY, CDR2 SMNVEV (reference sequence). CDR3 bases: TGTGCCAGCAGTTTATCGGGCGTGCAGGTCCTCAAGAGGGAGCAGTACTTC. It codes for CASSLSGVQVLKREQYF.

In its sample, this clone was seen a few times. This CDR3 is CASSVYGISYNEQFF. The CDR3 DNA reads TGTGCCAGCAGCGTATATGGGATTTCCTACAATGAGCAGTTCTTC. V is TRBV9 and J is TRBJ2-1; D gene ambiguous. This CDR3 is built from 15 residues. Germline CDR1 is SGDLS and CDR2 is YYNGEE. Trimming left V 1 base short and J 1 base short, with 9 bases between.

This chain joins TRBV18 and TRBJ2-5; no clear D. Germline CDR1 and CDR2: KGHSH and LQKENI. Trimming stripped 1 base from V and 7 bases from J, with 10 bases between. The CDR3 spans 13 residues. DNA for the CDR3: TGTGCCAGCTCACCACAAGGCATGGGGACCCAGTACTTC. Amino acid sequence: CASSPQGMGTQYF.

This chain uses TRBV27 with TRBJ1-5; D unresolved. V shed 5 bases and J shed 6 bases, with 8 bases lying between them. The length of the CDR3 is 12 residues. Germline loops: CDR1 MNHEY, CDR2 SMNVEV (reference sequence). DNA for the CDR3: TGTGCCAGCAGTGTCTGGGGTCAGCCCCAGCATTTT. Translation: CASSVWGQPQHF.

The chain couples TRBV4-3 to TRBJ2-2, with TRBD2 identical over 11 bases. The CDR3 runs 16 residues. V dropped 1 base and J dropped 4; count of bases not matched to a gene: 2. Germline V gene data show CDR1 as LGHNA and CDR2 as YSLEER. CDR3 coding DNA: TGCGCCAGCAGCCAAGTCCTAGCGGGGGGCACCGGGGAGCTGTTTTTT. Translation: CASSQVLAGGTGELFF.

V is TRBV18 and J is TRBJ2-5; a possible D gene is TRBD1 (5 bases). V shed 3 bases and J shed 2 bases, with 19 bases lying between them. Germline values: CDR1 KGHSH, CDR2 LQKENI. This CDR3 spans 17 amino acids. In DNA form, the CDR3 reads TGTGCCAGCTCACCCCAAGGGGTAGGGCTGATTCAAGAGACCCAGTACTTC. Its translation: CASSPQGVGLIQETQYF. The full variable domain, its missing parts supplied by reference TRBV18 and TRBJ2-5, is NAGVMQNPRHLVRRRGQEARLRCSPMKGHSHVYWYRQLPEEGLKFMVYLQKENIIDESGMPKERFSAEFPKEGPSILRIQQVVRGDSAAYFCASSPQGVGLIQETQYFGPGTRLLVL.

The chain is built from TRBV7-9 and TRBJ2-3; 7 nucleotides agree with TRBD2. V trimming: 2 bases; J trimming: 0 bases; junction bases outside the gene matches: 5. The CDR3 has 16 amino acids. The germline V gene has CDR1 SEHNR and CDR2 FQNEAQ (reference sequence). CDR3 in amino acids: CASSLTGGRSTDTQYF. The DNA for the CDR3 is TGTGCCAGCAGCTTAACGGGGGGTAGAAGCACAGATACGCAGTATTTT.

The chain carries TRBV4-3 and TRBJ2-2; D remains ambiguous. The germline gives CDR1 LGHNA, CDR2 YSLEER. With 4 bases removed from V and 6 bases from J, the gap between germline ends came to 15 bases. The CDR3 consists of 15 residues. Written as DNA, the CDR3 is TGCGCCAGCAGCCTGTTCGGAATAGGTGCCGGGGAGCTGTTTTTT. It codes for CASSLFGIGAGELFF.

This clone was picked up a small number of times. The V and J genes are TRBV2 and TRBJ1-4; D gene ambiguous. V lost 4 bases and J lost 8, with 11 bases in between. Germline CDR1 SNHLY, CDR2 FYNNEI. CDR3 length: 13 amino acids. The CDR3, as DNA: TGTGCCAGCAGTGGGACGTTGGGCGAAAAACTGTTTTTT. As protein: CASSGTLGEKLFF.

In its sample, this clone was seen once. This rearrangement joins TRBV4-3 to TRBJ1-2; maybe TRBD1 (6 bases). Germline V gene sequence: CDR1 LGHNA, CDR2 YSLEER. Deletions cut 0 bases from V and 4 bases from J, with 15 bases between. CDR3 length equals 16 residues. The CDR3 DNA sequence: TGCGCCAGCAGCCAAGATCCCGGCAGGGGAAGCTATGGCTACACCTTC. Translating it yields CASSQDPGRGSYGYTF.

V is TRBV5-1 and J is TRBJ1-1; 9 nucleotides match TRBD1. Germline trimming cut 0 bases from V and 5 bases from J; bases unmatched to any gene: 2. Germline V gene sequence: CDR1 SGHRS, CDR2 YFSETQ. This CDR3 is 14 amino acids long. The CDR3 here is CASSLGQGETEAFF. Written as DNA, the CDR3 is TGCGCCAGCAGCTTGGGACAGGGGGAGACTGAAGCTTTCTTT.

This chain uses TRBV5-1 with TRBJ2-2; no firm D call. The CDR3 loop spans 16 amino acids. V was trimmed by 0 bases and J by 4 bases, leaving 13 bases between them. Germline CDR1 reads SGHRS; CDR2 reads YFSETQ. DNA for the CDR3: TGCGCCAGCAGCTTGGTAATGGAGTCAGGCACCGGGGAGCTGTTTTTT. Its translation: CASSLVMESGTGELFF. Full variable domain (remainder filled in from reference TRBV5-1 and TRBJ2-2): KAGVTQTPRYLIKTRGQQVTLSCSPISGHRSVSWYQQTPGQGLQFLFEYFSETQRNKGNFPGRFSGRQFSNSRSEMNVSTLELGDSALYLCASSLVMESGTGELFFGEGSRLTVL.

This clone turned up a few times. DNA of the CDR3: TGTGCCTGGAGTAGGGTGGAATTCTCTGGGGCCAACGTCCTGACTTTC. It is translated as CAWSRVEFSGANVLTF. The chain employs TRBV30 and TRBJ2-6; D ambiguous. This CDR3 contains 16 residues. Germline V gene lookup returns CDR1 GTSNPN and CDR2 SVGIG (reference sequence). The V gene lost 2 bases and the J gene lost 0 bases, with 11 bases spanning the gap.

In its sample, this clone was seen a few times. The chain couples TRBV7-9 to TRBJ2-1, with 9 bases matching TRBD1. Germline CDR1 and CDR2: SEHNR and FQNEAQ (reference sequence). The CDR3 spans 14 residues. J was trimmed by 3 bases and V by 8 bases; bases with no gene match: 5. CDR3 loop: CASGGQGGYNEQFF. As DNA, the CDR3 is TGTGCCAGCGGGGGACAGGGAGGCTACAATGAGCAGTTCTTC.

The chain links TRBV7-1 to TRBJ1-4; no clear D gene. TRBV7-1 is marked as an open reading frame, function uncertain. Trimming cost V 5 bases and J 3 bases, with 7 bases left between them. This CDR3 region has 13 residues. The CDR3 DNA reads TGTGCCAGCAGCAGTCGGTCTAATGAAAAACTGTTTTTT. Its protein product is CASSSRSNEKLFF.

The chain joins TRBV5-8 to TRBJ2-1, with TRBD2 matching over 7 bases. Germline assignment: CDR1 SGHTS and CDR2 YDEGEE. This CDR3 comprises 15 residues. The junction had 7 bases not matched to a gene; V was cut back by 3 bases and J by 4 bases. CDR3 sequence: CASSYRGDLYNEQFF. The CDR3 DNA sequence: TGTGCCAGCAGCTATCGGGGGGACCTTTACAATGAGCAGTTCTTC.

The rearrangement links TRBV10-3 to TRBJ2-7, with D tentatively TRBD1 (6 bases). Per germline, CDR1 ENHRY and CDR2 SYGVKD. V gave up 10 bases and J gave up 4 bases, with 8 bases separating them. This CDR3 has 10 amino acids. Here the CDR3 reads CATGEYEQYF. The CDR3 coding sequence is TGTGCCACAGGGGAGTACGAGCAGTACTTC.

By sample fraction, this clone is medium-sized. The chain recombines TRBV7-2 with TRBJ1-5, with unresolved D. V lost 2 bases and J 2 bases, leaving 7 bases between the germline ends. The CDR3 is 14 residues long. Germline loops: CDR1 SGHTA, CDR2 FQGNSA. The CDR3 nucleotides read TGTGCCAGCAGCTTATCGGGAGGCAATCAGCCCCAGCATTTT. Amino acids: CASSLSGGNQPQHF.

The V gene is TRBV28, the J gene TRBJ2-7; D possibly matches TRBD1 or TRBD2 (6 bases each). The germline V gene has CDR1 MDHEN and CDR2 SYDVKM. The ends were cut back, 2 bases at V and 5 bases at J, with 13 bases in the middle. This CDR3 is 14 amino acids long. The CDR3 reads CASSLGGQRDEQYF. In nucleotides, the CDR3 is TGTGCCAGCAGTTTAGGGGGGCAGCGCGACGAGCAGTACTTC.

The gene calls are TRBV2 and TRBJ2-2, with TRBD1 identical over 7 bases. From germline, CDR1 is SNHLY and CDR2 FYNNEI. V dropped 6 bases and J dropped 7; count of bases not matched to a gene: 5. The CDR3 covers 13 residues. The CDR3 spells CASSVQGIGELFF. The DNA of the CDR3 is TGTGCCAGCAGCGTACAGGGGATCGGGGAGCTGTTTTTT.

This chain links TRBV6-4 with TRBJ2-1; D is perhaps TRBD1 (5 bases). Per the germline V gene, CDR1 is MRHNA and CDR2 is SNTAGT. The CDR3 has 15 amino acids. With 5 bases removed from V and 6 bases from J, the gap between germline ends came to 17 bases. CDR3 DNA sequence: TGTGCCAGCAGTCATAGGGGTACGTCCGGCAATGAGCAGTTCTTC. Residues: CASSHRGTSGNEQFF.